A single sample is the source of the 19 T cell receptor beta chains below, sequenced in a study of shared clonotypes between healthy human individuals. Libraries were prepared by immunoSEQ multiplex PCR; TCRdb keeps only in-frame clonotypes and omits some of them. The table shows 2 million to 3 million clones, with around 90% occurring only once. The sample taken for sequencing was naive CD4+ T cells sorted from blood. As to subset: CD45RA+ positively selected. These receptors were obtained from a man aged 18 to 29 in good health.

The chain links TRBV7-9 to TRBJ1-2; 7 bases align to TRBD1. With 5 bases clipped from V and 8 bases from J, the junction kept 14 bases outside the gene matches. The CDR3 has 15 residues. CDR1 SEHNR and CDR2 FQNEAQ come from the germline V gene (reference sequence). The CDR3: CASSTYRGPGEGYTF. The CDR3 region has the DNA TGTGCCAGCAGCACTTACAGGGGACCCGGTGAAGGCTACACCTTC.

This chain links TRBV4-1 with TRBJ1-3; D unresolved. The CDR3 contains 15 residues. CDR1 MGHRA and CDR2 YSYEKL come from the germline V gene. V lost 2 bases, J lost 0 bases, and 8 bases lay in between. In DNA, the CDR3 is TGCGCCAGCAGCCAATTAGTGAGCTCTGGAAACACCATATATTTT. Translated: CASSQLVSSGNTIYF.

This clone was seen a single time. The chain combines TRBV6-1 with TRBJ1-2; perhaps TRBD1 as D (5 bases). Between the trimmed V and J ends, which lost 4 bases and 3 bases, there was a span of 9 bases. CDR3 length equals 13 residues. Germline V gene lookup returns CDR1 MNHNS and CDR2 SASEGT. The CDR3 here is CASSGGPYYGYTF. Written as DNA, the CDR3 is TGTGCCAGCAGTGGGGGACCTTACTATGGCTACACCTTC.

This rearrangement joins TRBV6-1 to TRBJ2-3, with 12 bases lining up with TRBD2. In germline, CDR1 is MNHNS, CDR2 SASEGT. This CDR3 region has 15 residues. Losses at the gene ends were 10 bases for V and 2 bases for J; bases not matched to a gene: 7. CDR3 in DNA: TGTGCCACATTTTCTAGCGGGGGGGACACAGATACGCAGTATTTT. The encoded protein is CATFSSGGDTDTQYF.

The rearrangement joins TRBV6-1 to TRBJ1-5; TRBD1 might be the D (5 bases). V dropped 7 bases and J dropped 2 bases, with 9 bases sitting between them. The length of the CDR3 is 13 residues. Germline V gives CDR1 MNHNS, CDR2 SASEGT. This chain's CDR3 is CASIGAGNQPQHF. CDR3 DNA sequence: TGTGCCAGCATCGGGGCTGGCAATCAGCCCCAGCATTTT.

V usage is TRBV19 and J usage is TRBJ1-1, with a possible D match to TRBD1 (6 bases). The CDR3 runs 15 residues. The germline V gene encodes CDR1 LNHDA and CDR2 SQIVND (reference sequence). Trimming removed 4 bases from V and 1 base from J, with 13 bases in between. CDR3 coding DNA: TGTGCCAGTAGTACCCAGGGGTATGCGAACACTGAAGCTTTCTTT. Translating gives CASSTQGYANTEAFF.

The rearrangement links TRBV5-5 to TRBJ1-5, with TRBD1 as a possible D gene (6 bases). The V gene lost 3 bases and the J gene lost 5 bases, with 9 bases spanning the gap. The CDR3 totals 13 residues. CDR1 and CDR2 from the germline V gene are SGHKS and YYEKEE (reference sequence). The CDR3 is CASSWTEDQPQHF. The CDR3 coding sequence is TGTGCCAGCAGCTGGACAGAAGATCAGCCCCAGCATTTT.

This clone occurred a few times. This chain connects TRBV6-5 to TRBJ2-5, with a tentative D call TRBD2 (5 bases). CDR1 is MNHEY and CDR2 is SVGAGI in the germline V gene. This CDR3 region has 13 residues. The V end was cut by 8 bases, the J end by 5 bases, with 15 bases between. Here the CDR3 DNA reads TGTGCCAGCTTCCCCCCGGGGATGGAGACCCAGTACTTC. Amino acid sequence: CASFPPGMETQYF.

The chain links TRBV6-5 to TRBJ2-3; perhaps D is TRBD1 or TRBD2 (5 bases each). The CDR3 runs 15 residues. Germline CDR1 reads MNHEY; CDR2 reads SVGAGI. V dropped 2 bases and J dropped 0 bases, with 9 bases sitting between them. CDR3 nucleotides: TGTGCCAGCAGTTACCCAGGGACGAGCACAGATACGCAGTATTTT. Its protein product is CASSYPGTSTDTQYF.

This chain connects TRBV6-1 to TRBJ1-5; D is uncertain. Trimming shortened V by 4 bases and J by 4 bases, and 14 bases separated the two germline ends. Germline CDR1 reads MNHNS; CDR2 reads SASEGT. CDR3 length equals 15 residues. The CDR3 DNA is TGTGCCAGCAGTGCCCGCGACGGGAGGAATCAGCCCCAGCATTTT. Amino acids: CASSARDGRNQPQHF.

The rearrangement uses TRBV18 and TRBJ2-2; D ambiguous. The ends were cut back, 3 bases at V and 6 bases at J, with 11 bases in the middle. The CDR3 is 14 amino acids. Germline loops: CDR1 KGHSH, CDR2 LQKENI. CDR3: CASSPLNPPGELFF. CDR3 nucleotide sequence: TGTGCCAGCTCACCGCTGAACCCCCCCGGGGAGCTGTTTTTT.

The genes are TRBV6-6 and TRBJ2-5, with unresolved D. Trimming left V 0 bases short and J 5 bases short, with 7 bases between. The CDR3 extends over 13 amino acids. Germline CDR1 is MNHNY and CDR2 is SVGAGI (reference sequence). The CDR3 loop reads CASSYSPEETQYF. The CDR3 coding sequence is TGTGCCAGCAGTTACTCTCCGGAGGAGACCCAGTACTTC.

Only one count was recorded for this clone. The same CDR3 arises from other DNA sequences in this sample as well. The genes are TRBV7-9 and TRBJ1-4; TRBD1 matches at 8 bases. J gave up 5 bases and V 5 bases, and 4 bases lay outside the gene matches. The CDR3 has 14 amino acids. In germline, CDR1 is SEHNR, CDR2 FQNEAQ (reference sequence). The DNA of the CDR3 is TGTGCCAGCAGCCGGGACAGGACAAATGAAAAACTGTTTTTT. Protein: CASSRDRTNEKLFF.

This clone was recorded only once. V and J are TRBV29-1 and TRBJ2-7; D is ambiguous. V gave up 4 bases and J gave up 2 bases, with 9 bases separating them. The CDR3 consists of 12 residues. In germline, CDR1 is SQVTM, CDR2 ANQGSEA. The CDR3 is CSVVAVAYEQYF. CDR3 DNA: TGCAGCGTTGTGGCGGTCGCCTACGAGCAGTACTTC.

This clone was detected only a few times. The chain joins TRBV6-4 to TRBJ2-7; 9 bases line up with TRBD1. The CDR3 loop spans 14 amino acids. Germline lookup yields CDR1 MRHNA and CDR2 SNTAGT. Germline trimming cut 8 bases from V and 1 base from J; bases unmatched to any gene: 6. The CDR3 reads CASGGTGSSYEQYF. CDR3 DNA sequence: TGTGCCAGCGGAGGGACAGGGTCATCCTACGAGCAGTACTTC.

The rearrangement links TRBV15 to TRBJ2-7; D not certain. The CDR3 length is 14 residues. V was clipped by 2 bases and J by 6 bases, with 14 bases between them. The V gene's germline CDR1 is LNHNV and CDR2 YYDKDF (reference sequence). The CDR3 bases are TGTGCCACCAGCAGACCTGATGCACGGCGCGAGCAGTACTTC. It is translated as CATSRPDARREQYF.

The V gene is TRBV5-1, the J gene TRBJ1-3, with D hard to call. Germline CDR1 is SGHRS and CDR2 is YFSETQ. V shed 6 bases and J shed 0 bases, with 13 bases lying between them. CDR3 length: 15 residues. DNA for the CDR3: TGCGCCAGCACCCCCAGAGGACTCTCTGGAAACACCATATATTTT. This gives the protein CASTPRGLSGNTIYF.

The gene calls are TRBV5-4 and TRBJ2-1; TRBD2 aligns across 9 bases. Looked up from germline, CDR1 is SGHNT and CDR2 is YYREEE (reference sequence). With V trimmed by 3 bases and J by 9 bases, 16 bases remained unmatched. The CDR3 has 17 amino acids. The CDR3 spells CASSSPWGAGGLGEQFF. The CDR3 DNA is TGTGCCAGCAGCTCCCCTTGGGGAGCGGGAGGACTTGGTGAGCAGTTCTTC. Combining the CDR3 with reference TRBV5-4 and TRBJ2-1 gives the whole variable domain ETGVTQSPTHLIKTRGQQVTLRCSSQSGHNTVSWYQQALGQGPQFIFQYYREEENGRGNFPPRFSGLQFPNYSSELNVNALELDDSALYLCASSSPWGAGGLGEQFFGPGTRLTVL.

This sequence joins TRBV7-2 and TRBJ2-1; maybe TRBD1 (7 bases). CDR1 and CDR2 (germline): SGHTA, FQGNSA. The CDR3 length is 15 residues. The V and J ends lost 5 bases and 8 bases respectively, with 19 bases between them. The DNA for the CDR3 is TGTGCCAGCAGCCGATCCGGGAGAGGGGGCGATGAGCAGTTCTTC. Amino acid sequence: CASSRSGRGGDEQFF.